This TCR beta chain was found in a study of blood T cell repertoires in COVID-19. Trimming took off 3 bases at V and 5 bases at J, with 10 bases between the two ends. This CDR3 contains 13 residues. Per germline, CDR1 SGHVS and CDR2 FQNEAQ. Clones were read by immunoSEQ multiplex PCR, and TCRdb kept only the in-frame ones, dropping some. Counted here are roughly 120,000 clones, approximately 85% occurring once; the ten biggest clones make up roughly 3.2%. The clonotype was recovered from a woman older than 75 with COVID-19, enrolled during active disease. This rearrangement joins TRBV7-8 to TRBJ2-5; D is unclear. Input material: peripheral blood. The DNA of the CDR3 is TGTGCCAGCAGCTTTGGTGGTAGTGAGACCCAGTACTTC. This gives the protein CASSFGGSETQYF. The variable domain in full, with the rest retrieved from reference TRBV7-8 and TRBJ2-5, is GAGVSQSPRYKVAKRGQDVALRCDPISGHVSLFWYQQALGQGPEFLTYFQNEAQLDKSGLPSDRFFAERPEGSVSTLKIQRTQQEDSAVYLCASSFGGSETQYFGPGTRLLVL.